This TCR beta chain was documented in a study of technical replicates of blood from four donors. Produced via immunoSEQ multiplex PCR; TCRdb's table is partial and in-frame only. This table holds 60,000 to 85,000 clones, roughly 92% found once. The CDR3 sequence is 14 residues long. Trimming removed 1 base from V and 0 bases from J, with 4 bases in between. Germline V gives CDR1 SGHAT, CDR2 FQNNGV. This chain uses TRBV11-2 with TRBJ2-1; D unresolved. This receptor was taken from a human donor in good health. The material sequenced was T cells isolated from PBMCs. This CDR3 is CASSLGGSYNEQFF. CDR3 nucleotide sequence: TGTGCCAGCAGCTTAGGCGGCTCCTACAATGAGCAGTTCTTC.